The next 2 T cell receptor beta chains were all read from a single sample in a study of shared clonotypes between healthy human individuals. Using immunoSEQ multiplex PCR, the repertoire was profiled, and TCRdb retains in-frame clones only, with some absent. Here the sample spans over a million clones, around 95% being singletons. Sequencing was carried out using naive CD4+ T cells sorted from blood. Subset reported: CD45RA+ positively selected. The receptors here all came from a man aged 25-45 years in good health.

The V and J genes are TRBV2 and TRBJ1-4; TRBD1 aligns across 7 bases. After removal of 4 bases from V and 5 bases from J, the junction contained 1 base not matched to a gene. This CDR3 region has 13 residues. Germline V CDR1 and CDR2: SNHLY, FYNNEI. The CDR3 sequence: CASSGGGNEKLFF. Written as DNA, the CDR3 is TGTGCCAGCAGTGGAGGGGGCAATGAAAAACTGTTTTTT.

V usage is TRBV5-6 and J usage is TRBJ2-7; no reliable D call. CDR3 length: 9 residues. The germline V gene has CDR1 SGHDT and CDR2 YYEEEE. V was cut by 9 bases and J by 3 bases, with 4 bases left in between. The CDR3 protein is CATFYEQYF. DNA for the CDR3: TGTGCCACCTTCTACGAGCAGTACTTC.